The text below deals with one T cell receptor (beta chain). What it recognizes is unknown. This CDR3 is missing its conserved last phenylalanine or tryptophan, likely due to a read error. The library came from three nested PCR rounds adapted from ARM-PCR protocols. Using its own MiXCR run on the multiplex PCR reads, TCRdb lists one record per CDR3 protein. Of 90,000 to 130,000 distinct CDR3 sequences listed, around 82% are singletons. The CDR3 sequence is 18 residues long. CDR1 SQVTM and CDR2 ANQGSEA come from the germline V gene. This sample was taken from a study of tumor and adjacent non-tumor tissue in lung cancer. General study points: In normal lung, the top 100 clones were significantly more dominant than in tumor.

RNA was extracted from bulk tissue without any cell sorting. This clonotype originated in a man between 65 and 79 years old with non-small cell lung cancer. The sample taken for sequencing was lung tumor tissue. V and J are TRBV29-1 and TRBJ2-6; TRBD1 matches 9 bases. The CDR3 loop reads CIVSDRDRVSSGANVLTV. The CDR3 DNA follows: TGCATCGTTTCCGACCGGGACAGGGTTTCCTCTGGGGCCAACGTCCTGACTGTC.